This T cell receptor (beta chain) stems from a study of cytomegalovirus exposure and HLA in healthy donors. Study conclusions and caveats: The majority of CMV-associated TCR beta chains were reported as apparently HLA-restricted in a later analysis.

Vbeta (60) and Jbeta (13) primers were used in the PCR. Assay used: immunoSEQ multiplex PCR; TCRdb lists only in-frame clones, some missing. The sample data list 55,000 to 85,000 clones. The CDR3 loop spans 19 amino acids. In the case of this clone: Its antigen is not identified.

The V call is TRBV1, the J call TRBJ2-2; no check of the table's D call, TRBD2, against the DNA was made. TRBV1 is shown as a pseudogene. The receptor was isolated from a female donor in good health and CMV-seropositive. Sequenced input: PBMCs. The CDR3 DNA reads as TGCACCAGCAGCCAAGTTATCGGCGGAACCTCCTGGAACACCGGGGAGCTGTTTTTT. Translated: CTSSQVIGGTSWNTGELFF.